This T cell receptor beta chain originates from a study of metastatic and nonmetastatic thyroid tumors. Whole-study results and caveats: Benign nodules were reported to have significantly lower TCR beta diversity than malignant thyroid tumors, in blood and tumor.

No treatment of any kind had been given to any patient before thyroid surgery. This clone was counted many times. Its target is not known. TCRdb reassembled clones from the PCR reads with MiXCR. This table has about 21,000 clones, approximately 26% appearing once. Deletions cut 7 bases from V and 0 bases from J, with 10 bases between. The germline V gene encodes CDR1 SEHNR and CDR2 FQNEAQ (reference sequence). This CDR3 region has 14 residues. This sequence was found in a female donor with papillary thyroid cancer or a benign thyroid nodule (not recorded which). Some clones in this sample may be carry-over from other donors' samples. What was sequenced was blood. The gene calls are TRBV7-9 and TRBJ1-5; perhaps TRBD1 as D (6 bases). The CDR3 region is CASTRGNSNQPQHF. The CDR3 DNA is TGTGCCAGCACCAGGGGTAATAGCAATCAGCCCCAGCATTTT.